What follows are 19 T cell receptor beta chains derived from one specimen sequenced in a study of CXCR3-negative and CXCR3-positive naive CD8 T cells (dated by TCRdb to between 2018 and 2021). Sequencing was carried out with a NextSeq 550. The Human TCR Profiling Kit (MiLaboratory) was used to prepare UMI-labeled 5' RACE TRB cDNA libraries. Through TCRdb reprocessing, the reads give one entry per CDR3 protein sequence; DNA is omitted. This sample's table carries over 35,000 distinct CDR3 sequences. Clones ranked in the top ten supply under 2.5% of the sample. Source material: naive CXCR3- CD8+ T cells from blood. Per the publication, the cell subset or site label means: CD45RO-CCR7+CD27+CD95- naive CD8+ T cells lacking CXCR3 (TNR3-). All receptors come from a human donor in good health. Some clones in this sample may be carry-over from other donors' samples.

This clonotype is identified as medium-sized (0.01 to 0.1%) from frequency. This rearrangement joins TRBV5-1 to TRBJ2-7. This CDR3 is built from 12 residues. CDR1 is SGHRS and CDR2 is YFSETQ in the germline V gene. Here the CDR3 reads CASSGMWDEQYF.

CDR3 loop: CSVLLVSKREQFF. The chain links TRBV29-1 to TRBJ2-1. The CDR3 loop spans 13 amino acids. Per germline, CDR1 SQVTM and CDR2 ANQGSEA.

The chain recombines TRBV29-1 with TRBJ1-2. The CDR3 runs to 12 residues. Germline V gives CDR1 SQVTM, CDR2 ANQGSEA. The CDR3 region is CSVAGTAYGYTF. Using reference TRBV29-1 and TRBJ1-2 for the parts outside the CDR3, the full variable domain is SAVISQKPSRDICQRGTSLTIQCQVDSQVTMMFWYRQQPGQSLTLIATANQGSEATYESGFVIDKFPISRPNLTFSTLTVSNMSPEDSSIYLCSVAGTAYGYTFGSGTRLTVV.

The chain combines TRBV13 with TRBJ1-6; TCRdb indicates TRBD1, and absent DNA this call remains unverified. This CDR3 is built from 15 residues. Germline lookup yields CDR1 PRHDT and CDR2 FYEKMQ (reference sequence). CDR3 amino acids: CASSLARTDNSPLHF.

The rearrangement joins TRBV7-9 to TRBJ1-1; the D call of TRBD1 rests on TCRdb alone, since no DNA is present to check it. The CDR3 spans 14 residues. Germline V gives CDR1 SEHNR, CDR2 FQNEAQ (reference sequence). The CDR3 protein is CASRSGTANTEAFF.

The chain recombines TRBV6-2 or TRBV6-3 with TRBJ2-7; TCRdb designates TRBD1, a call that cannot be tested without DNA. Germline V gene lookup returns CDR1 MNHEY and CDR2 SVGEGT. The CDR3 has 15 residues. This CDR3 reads CASSSGAGEVYEQYF.

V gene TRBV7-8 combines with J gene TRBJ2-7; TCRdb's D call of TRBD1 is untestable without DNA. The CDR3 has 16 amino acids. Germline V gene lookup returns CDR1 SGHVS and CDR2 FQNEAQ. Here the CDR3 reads CASSLAGTGVVHEQYF. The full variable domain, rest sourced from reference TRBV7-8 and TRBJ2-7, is GAGVSQSPRYKVAKRGQDVALRCDPISGHVSLFWYQQALGQGPEFLTYFQNEAQLDKSGLPSDRFFAERPEGSVSTLKIQRTQQEDSAVYLCASSLAGTGVVHEQYFGPGTRLTVT.

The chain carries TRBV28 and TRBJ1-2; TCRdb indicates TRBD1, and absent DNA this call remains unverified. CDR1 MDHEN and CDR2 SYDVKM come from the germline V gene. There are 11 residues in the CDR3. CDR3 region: CASKEGDGYTF.

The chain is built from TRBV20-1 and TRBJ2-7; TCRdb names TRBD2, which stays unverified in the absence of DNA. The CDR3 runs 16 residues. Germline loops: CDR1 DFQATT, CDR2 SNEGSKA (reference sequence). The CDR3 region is CSARDSGTSPSYEQYF.

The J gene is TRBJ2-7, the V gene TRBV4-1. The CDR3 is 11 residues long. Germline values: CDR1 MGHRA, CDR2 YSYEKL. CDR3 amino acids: CASSQDREQYF.

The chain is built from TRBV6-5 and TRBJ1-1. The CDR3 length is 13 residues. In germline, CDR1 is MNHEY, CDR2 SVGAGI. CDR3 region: CASSYEGNTEAFF.

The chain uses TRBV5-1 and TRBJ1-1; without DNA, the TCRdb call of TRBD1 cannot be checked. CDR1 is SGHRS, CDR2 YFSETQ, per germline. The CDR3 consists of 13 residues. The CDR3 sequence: CASSLGSGPEAFF.

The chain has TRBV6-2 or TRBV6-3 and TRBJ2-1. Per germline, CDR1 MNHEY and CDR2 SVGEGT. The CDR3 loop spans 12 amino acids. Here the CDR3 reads CASLEYYNEQFF.

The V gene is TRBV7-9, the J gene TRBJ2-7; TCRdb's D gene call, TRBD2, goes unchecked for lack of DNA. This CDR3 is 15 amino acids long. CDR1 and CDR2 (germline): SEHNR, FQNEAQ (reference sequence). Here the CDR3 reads CASSHTGSGYYEQYF.

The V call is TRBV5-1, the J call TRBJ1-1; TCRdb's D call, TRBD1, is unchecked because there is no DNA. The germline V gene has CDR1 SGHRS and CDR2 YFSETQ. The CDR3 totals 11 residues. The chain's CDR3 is CASSFGTQAFF.

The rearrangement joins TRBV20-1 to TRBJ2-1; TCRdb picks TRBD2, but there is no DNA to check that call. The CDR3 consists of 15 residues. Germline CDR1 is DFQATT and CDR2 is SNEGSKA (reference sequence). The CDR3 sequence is CSAKEREGVYNEQFF.

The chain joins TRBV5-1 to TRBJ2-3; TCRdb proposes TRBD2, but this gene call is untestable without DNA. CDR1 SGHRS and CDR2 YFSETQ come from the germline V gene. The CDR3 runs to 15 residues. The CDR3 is CASSLISGDTDTQYF.

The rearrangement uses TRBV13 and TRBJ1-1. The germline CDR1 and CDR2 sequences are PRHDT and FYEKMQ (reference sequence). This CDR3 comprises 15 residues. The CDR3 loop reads CASSSSRRTYTEAFF. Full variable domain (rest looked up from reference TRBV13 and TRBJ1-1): AAGVIQSPRHLIKEKRETATLKCYPIPRHDTVYWYQQGPGQDPQFLISFYEKMQSDKGSIPDRFSAQQFSDYHSELNMSSLELGDSALYFCASSSSRRTYTEAFFGQGTRLTVV.

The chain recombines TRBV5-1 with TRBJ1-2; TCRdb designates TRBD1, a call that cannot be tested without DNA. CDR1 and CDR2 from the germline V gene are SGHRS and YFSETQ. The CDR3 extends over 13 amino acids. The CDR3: CASSLGQGIGYTF.